What follows is one T cell receptor beta chain and its context. This sample stems from a study of blood T cell repertoires in COVID-19. About the study: Samples representing acute and convalescent COVID-19 were sourced from the United States, Italy and Spain. Sources were T cells, B-cell-depleted T cells, or PBMCs; the material itself was cDNA or gDNA.

As originally analysed: The assay estimated nucleated cells by amplifying reference gene primers. Assay used: immunoSEQ multiplex PCR; TCRdb lists only in-frame clones, some missing. The V and J calls and the clone size are those of that table, but D and trimming were determined from the DNA. Of 190,000 or so clones listed, 75% to 90% are singletons. CDR1 and CDR2 from the germline V gene are MNHEY and SVGAGI. Deletions cut 7 bases from V and 1 base from J, with 13 bases between. The CDR3 runs to 14 residues. Sequenced sample: peripheral blood. The receptor comes from a man aged 40-55 years with acute or convalescent COVID-19. The V call is TRBV6-5, the J call TRBJ1-1, with D possibly TRBD1 on 5 matching bases. CDR3 protein: CASTITQGNTEAFF. CDR3 coding DNA: TGTGCCAGCACTATAACCCAGGGGAACACTGAAGCTTTCTTT.